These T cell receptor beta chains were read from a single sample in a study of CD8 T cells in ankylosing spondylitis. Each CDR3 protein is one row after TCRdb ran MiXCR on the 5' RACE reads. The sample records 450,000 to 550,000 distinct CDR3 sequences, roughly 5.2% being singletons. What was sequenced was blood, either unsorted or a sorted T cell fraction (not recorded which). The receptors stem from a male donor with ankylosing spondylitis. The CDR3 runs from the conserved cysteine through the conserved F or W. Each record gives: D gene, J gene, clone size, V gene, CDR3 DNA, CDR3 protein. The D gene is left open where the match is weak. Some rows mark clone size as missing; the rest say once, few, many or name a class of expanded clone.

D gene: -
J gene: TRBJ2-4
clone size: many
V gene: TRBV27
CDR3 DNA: TGTGCCAGTTGCAGGGCTGGGGCCAAAAACATTCAGTACTTC
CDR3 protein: CASCRAGAKNIQYF

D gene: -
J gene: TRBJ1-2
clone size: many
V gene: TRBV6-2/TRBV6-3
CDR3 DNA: TGTGCCAGCAGTTACTCGAAGTGGTCTAACTATGGCTACACCTTC
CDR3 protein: CASSYSKWSNYGYTF

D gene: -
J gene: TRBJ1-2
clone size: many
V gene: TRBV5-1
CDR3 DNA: TGCGCCAGCAGCTTGGAACGGGGGAACTATGGCTACACCTTC
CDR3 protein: CASSLERGNYGYTF

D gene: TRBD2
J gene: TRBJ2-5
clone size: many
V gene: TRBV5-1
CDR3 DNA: TGCGCCAGCAGCGTACCCCTAGCGGGAGAAGAGACCCAGTACTTC
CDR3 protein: CASSVPLAGEETQYF

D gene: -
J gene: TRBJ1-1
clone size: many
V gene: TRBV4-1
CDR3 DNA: TGCGCCAGCAGCCATCGACCTACTGAAGCTTTCTTT
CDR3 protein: CASSHRPTEAFF

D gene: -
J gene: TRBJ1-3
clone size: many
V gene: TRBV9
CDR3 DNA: TGTGCCAGCAGCGCGTTCACAGAACCTACTGGAAACACCATATATTTT
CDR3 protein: CASSAFTEPTGNTIYF

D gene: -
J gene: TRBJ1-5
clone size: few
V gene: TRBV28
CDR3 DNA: TGTGCCAGCAGTTTACCCAGGGCAGATCAGCCCCAGCATTTT
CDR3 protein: CASSLPRADQPQHF

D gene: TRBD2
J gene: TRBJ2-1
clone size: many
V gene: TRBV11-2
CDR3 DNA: TGTGCCAGCAGCTTATTTCCTAGCGGGCCCGACAATGAGCAGTTCTTC
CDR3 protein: CASSLFPSGPDNEQFF

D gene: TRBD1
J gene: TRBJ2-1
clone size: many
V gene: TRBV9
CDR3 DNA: TGTGCCAGCAGCGTCTCAGGGGGCGGTTACAATGAGCAGTTCTTC
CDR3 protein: CASSVSGGGYNEQFF

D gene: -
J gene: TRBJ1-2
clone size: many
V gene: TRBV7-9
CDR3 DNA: TGTGCCAGCAGCCCTAGGGGCGGGGGCTACTATGGCTACACCTTC
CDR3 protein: CASSPRGGGYYGYTF

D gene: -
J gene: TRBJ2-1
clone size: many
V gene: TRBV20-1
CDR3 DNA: TGCAGTGCTAGAGATCGACGGCTCTTCGGTGAGCAGTTCTTC
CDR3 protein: CSARDRRLFGEQFF

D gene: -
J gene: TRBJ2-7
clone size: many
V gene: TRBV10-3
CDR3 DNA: TGTGCCATCATGTCGCCCGAGTTTCACGAGCAGTACTTC
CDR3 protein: CAIMSPEFHEQYF

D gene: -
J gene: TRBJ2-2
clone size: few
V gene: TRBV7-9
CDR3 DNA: TGTGCCCTCGGGGGGCCTCCGAACACCGGGGAGCTGTTTTTT
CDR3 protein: CALGGPPNTGELFF

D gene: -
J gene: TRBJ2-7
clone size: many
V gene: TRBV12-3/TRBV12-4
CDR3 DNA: TGTGCCAGCAGTTTCCTGGACAGAATCTACGAGCAGTACTTC
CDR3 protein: CASSFLDRIYEQYF

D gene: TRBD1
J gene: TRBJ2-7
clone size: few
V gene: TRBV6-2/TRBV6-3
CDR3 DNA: TGTGCCAGCAGTTACGGGGGACAGGTCGTCGAGCAGTACTTC
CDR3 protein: CASSYGGQVVEQYF

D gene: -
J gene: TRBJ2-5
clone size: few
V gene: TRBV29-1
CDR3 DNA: TGCAGCGTTGGAGGCAGGGAGGAGACCCAGTACTTC
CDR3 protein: CSVGGREETQYF

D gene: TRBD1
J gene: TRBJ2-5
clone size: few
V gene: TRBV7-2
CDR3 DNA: TGTGCCAGCAGCTTAGCTCTCCGGACAGGGGGACAAGAGACCCAGTACTTC
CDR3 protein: CASSLALRTGGQETQYF

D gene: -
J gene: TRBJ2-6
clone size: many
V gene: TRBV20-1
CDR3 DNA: TGCAGTGCGCGGCACTCTGGGGCCAACGTCCTGACTTTC
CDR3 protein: CSARHSGANVLTF

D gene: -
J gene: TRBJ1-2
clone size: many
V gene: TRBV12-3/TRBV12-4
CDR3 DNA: TGTGCCAGCAGTCGCGACTATGGCTACACCTTC
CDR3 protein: CASSRDYGYTF

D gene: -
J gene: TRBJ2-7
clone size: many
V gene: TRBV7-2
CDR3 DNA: TGTGCCAGCAGTCCGGACCAGACAGGAGAGGAGTACTTC
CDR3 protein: CASSPDQTGEEYF

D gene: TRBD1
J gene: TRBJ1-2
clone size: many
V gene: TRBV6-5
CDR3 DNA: TGTGCCAGCAGTTGGGGACAGGGGGGATATGGCTACACCTTC
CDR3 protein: CASSWGQGGYGYTF

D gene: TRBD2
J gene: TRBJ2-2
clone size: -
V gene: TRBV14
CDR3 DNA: TGTGCCAGCAGCCAGCCTAGCGGAAGCCTGAACACCGGGGAGCTGTTTTTT
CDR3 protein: CASSQPSGSLNTGELFF

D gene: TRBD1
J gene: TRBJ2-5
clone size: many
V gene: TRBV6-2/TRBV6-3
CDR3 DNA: TGTGCCAGCAGTGGACCAAGCAGGACAGGGGTTTTC
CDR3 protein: CASSGPSRTGVF

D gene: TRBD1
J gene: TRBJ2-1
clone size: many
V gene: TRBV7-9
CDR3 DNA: TGTGCCAGCAGCCAGGACAGGGGCCCCAATGAGCAGTTCTTC
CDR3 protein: CASSQDRGPNEQFF

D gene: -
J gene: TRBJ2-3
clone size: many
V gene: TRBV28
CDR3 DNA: TGTGCCAGCAGCTATCGTCTTTCCCGGGCCGCGCAATGGACAGATACGCAGTATTTT
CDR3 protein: CASSYRLSRAAQWTDTQYF

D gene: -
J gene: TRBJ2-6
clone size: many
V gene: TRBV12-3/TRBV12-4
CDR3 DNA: TGTGCCAGCAGTTTCAAGACTGTTGGGGCCAACGTCCTGACTTTC
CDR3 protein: CASSFKTVGANVLTF

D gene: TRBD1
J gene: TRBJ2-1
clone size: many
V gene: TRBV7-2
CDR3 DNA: TGTGCCAGCAGCTCACAGGGGGCCTTAAAAGGTGCTGAGCAGTTCTTC
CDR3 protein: CASSSQGALKGAEQFF

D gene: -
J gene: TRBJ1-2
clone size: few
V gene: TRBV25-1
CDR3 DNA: TGTGCCAGCAGTGCTGGGATGCGCTATGGCTACACCTTC
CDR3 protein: CASSAGMRYGYTF

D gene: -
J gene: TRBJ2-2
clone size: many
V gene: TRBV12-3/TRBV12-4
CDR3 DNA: TGTGCCAGCAGTTTGGGGGAGACCGGGGAGCTGTTTTTT
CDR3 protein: CASSLGETGELFF

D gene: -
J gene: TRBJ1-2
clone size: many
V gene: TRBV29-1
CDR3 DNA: TGCAGCGTTAGACAGGACTATGGCTACACCTTC
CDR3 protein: CSVRQDYGYTF